The 23 T cell receptor beta chains below all came from one sample that was sequenced in a study of T cells after yellow fever vaccination. TCRdb processed the 5' RACE reads anew with MiXCR; each CDR3 protein has one entry. The sample holds 450,000 to 550,000 distinct CDR3 sequences; 21% are singletons and the top ten take roughly a sixth. The material sequenced was PBMCs, taken roughly 20 days after the first yellow fever vaccination. These receptors were obtained from a man between 18 and 29 years old who received the YFV17D yellow fever vaccine.

The CDR3 loop is CASSPRGGEKLFF. DNA of the CDR3: TGTGCCAGCAGCCCGAGGGGGGGCGAAAAACTGTTTTTT. The V call is TRBV7-9, the J call TRBJ1-4, with D tentatively TRBD1 (6 bases). The length of the CDR3 is 13 residues. Per the germline V gene, CDR1 is SEHNR and CDR2 is FQNEAQ (reference sequence). V was shortened by 5 bases and J by 8 bases, with 12 bases between the two germline ends.

There are many counts of this clonotype. The chain joins TRBV27 to TRBJ2-2; 9 bases line up with TRBD1. This CDR3 spans 15 amino acids. Germline trimming cut 5 bases from V and 6 bases from J; bases unmatched to any gene: 7. CDR1 is MNHEY and CDR2 is SMNVEV in the germline V gene (reference sequence). In DNA, the CDR3 is TGTGCCAGCAGTCCGAAAACAGGGGGCTCCGGGGAGCTGTTTTTT. Translating gives CASSPKTGGSGELFF.

The V call is TRBV6-5, the J call TRBJ2-3; 10 bases agree with TRBD2. The CDR3 runs to 17 residues. Germline CDR1 is MNHEY and CDR2 is SVGAGI. The trim removed 0 bases at V and 4 bases at J, leaving 7 bases unmatched. CDR3 loop: CASSYSNSGGPSDTQYF. DNA of the CDR3: TGTGCCAGCAGTTACTCGAATAGCGGGGGGCCATCAGATACGCAGTATTTT.

This chain links TRBV4-3 with TRBJ2-5; D call uncertain. With 0 bases removed from V and 5 bases from J, the gap between germline ends came to 16 bases. In germline, CDR1 is LGHNA, CDR2 YSLEER. The CDR3 totals 16 residues. The CDR3 sequence: CASSQEVGPVAETQYF. DNA of the CDR3: TGCGCCAGCAGCCAAGAAGTCGGGCCGGTCGCGGAGACCCAGTACTTC.

CDR3 DNA: TGTGCCAGCAGCGAGATCGCGGGCACAGATACGCAGTATTTT. Residues: CASSEIAGTDTQYF. V is TRBV5-5 and J is TRBJ2-3, with no clear D. CDR1 SGHKS and CDR2 YYEKEE come from the germline V gene (reference sequence). Trimming took off 4 bases at V and 1 base at J, with 10 bases between the two ends. The CDR3 length is 14 residues.

The sample holds a few counts of this clonotype. This rearrangement joins TRBV12-3 or TRBV12-4 to TRBJ2-7, with 8 bases that match TRBD1. The CDR3 has 15 residues. V gave up 4 bases and J gave up 6 bases; unmatched junction bases: 11. In DNA, the CDR3 is TGTGCCAGCAGTTGGTCTCAGGGGGCGAAGAGCGAGCAGTACTTC. This codes for CASSWSQGAKSEQYF.

The chain has TRBV29-1 and TRBJ2-5, with 9 bases aligning to TRBD1. CDR1 and CDR2 (germline): SQVTM, ANQGSEA. This CDR3 is 14 amino acids long. The J segment lost 1 base and the V segment lost 7 bases, leaving 7 bases of the junction unmatched. The CDR3 protein is CSAMTGGSQETQYF. CDR3 nucleotides: TGCAGCGCCATGACAGGGGGAAGCCAAGAGACCCAGTACTTC.

The gene calls are TRBV4-1 and TRBJ2-3; D remains ambiguous. Germline-derived CDR1 and CDR2 are MGHRA and YSYEKL. V lost 0 bases and J 4 bases, leaving 14 bases between the germline ends. This CDR3 is built from 16 residues. CDR3 protein: CASSQDTRRDSDTQYF. CDR3 in DNA: TGCGCCAGCAGCCAAGATACCAGGAGAGATTCAGATACGCAGTATTTT.

The chain uses TRBV4-2 and TRBJ2-5; 9 bases map to TRBD2. Per the germline V gene, CDR1 is LGHNA and CDR2 is YNFKEQ. V was clipped by 1 base and J by 4 bases; unmatched bases: 10. This CDR3 is 17 amino acids long. The CDR3 region is CASSQVDSGGGRETQYF. In DNA, the CDR3 is TGTGCCAGCAGCCAAGTGGATAGCGGGGGCGGGAGAGAGACCCAGTACTTC.

This clonotype was seen more than once but under ten times. The chain combines TRBV7-2 with TRBJ2-3; TRBD1 is a possible D gene (6 bases). V gave up 7 bases and J gave up 0 bases, with 14 bases separating them. The CDR3 totals 15 residues. Germline assignment: CDR1 SGHTA and CDR2 FQGNSA. CDR3 amino acids: CASNLLGHSTDTQYF. The CDR3 nucleotides read TGTGCCAGCAACTTGCTGGGACACAGCACAGATACGCAGTATTTT.

The rearrangement links TRBV19 to TRBJ2-3; the D gene could be TRBD1 or TRBD2 (5 bases each). In germline, CDR1 is LNHDA, CDR2 SQIVND (reference sequence). V lost 7 bases, J lost 5 bases, and 16 bases lay in between. CDR3 length: 14 residues. CDR3 amino acids: CASKWGPVGDTQYF. Written as DNA, the CDR3 is TGTGCCAGTAAGTGGGGACCCGTAGGAGATACGCAGTATTTT.

This clonotype was counted between two and nine times. The rearrangement uses TRBV12-3 or TRBV12-4 and TRBJ2-7, with 8 bases that match TRBD2. Trimming took 7 bases from V and 0 from J; bases not matched to a gene: 5. The CDR3 is 14 amino acids. CDR3 nucleotide sequence: TGTGCCAGCACCTCGGGGGGGCACTCCTACGAGCAGTACTTC. It specifies CASTSGGHSYEQYF.

A few counts support this clonotype. The CDR3 bases are TGTGCCAGCAGAAAGGGGGGACTTAACAATGAGCAGTTCTTC. It translates to CASRKGGLNNEQFF. The gene calls are TRBV7-3 and TRBJ2-1; D may match TRBD1 or TRBD2 (6 bases each). The CDR3 consists of 14 residues. V was trimmed by 6 bases and J by 5 bases, leaving 14 bases between them. Germline-derived CDR1 and CDR2 are SGHTA and FQGTGA.

The CDR3 spells CASSLHRGRWEQYF. CDR3 sequence (DNA): TGTGCCAGCAGCTTACACAGGGGGCGTTGGGAGCAGTACTTC. V gene TRBV7-2 combines with J gene TRBJ2-7, with TRBD1 matching over 9 bases. V shed 2 bases and J 7 bases; nucleotides not matched to a gene: 6. The CDR3 length is 14 residues. Germline lookup yields CDR1 SGHTA and CDR2 FQGNSA.

This rearrangement joins TRBV6-6 to TRBJ2-5; D gene unclear. V lost 2 bases and J 3 bases, leaving 4 bases between the germline ends. Looked up from germline, CDR1 is MNHNY and CDR2 is SVGAGI (reference sequence). The CDR3 totals 12 residues. CDR3 protein: CASSYGEETQYF. The CDR3 DNA reads TGTGCCAGCAGTTACGGGGAAGAGACCCAGTACTTC.

The rearrangement joins TRBV19 to TRBJ1-6; D is unclear. Germline values: CDR1 LNHDA, CDR2 SQIVND (reference sequence). The germline V and J ends were trimmed by 10 bases and 8 bases, with 15 bases remaining between them. There are 13 residues in the CDR3. The chain's CDR3 is CATSPASDSPLHF. In DNA, the CDR3 is TGTGCCACGTCCCCAGCTTCGGATTCACCCCTCCACTTT. The full variable domain, its missing parts supplied by reference TRBV19 and TRBJ1-6, is DGGITQSPKYLFRKEGQNVTLSCEQNLNHDAMYWYRQDPGQGLRLIYYSQIVNDFQKGDIAEGYSVSREKKESFPLTVTSAQKNPTAFYLCATSPASDSPLHFGNGTRLTVT.

CDR3 sequence reads: CASSQVRGRNTEAFF. For the CDR3, the DNA is TGCGCCAGCAGCCAAGTTCGGGGACGGAACACTGAAGCTTTCTTT. The chain links TRBV4-3 to TRBJ1-1; D is perhaps TRBD1 (5 bases). From germline, CDR1 is LGHNA and CDR2 YSLEER. Trimming took 1 base from V and 1 from J, leaving 10 bases between them. CDR3 length: 15 residues.

The gene calls are TRBV5-5 and TRBJ1-6; 7 bases align to TRBD1. The germline V gene encodes CDR1 SGHKS and CDR2 YYEKEE (reference sequence). The CDR3 is 14 amino acids. The junction had 8 bases not matched to a gene; V was cut back by 4 bases and J by 10 bases. CDR3 protein: CASSVEGGGSPLHF. The DNA of the CDR3 is TGTGCCAGCAGCGTCGAAGGGGGCGGATCACCCCTCCACTTT.

The chain couples TRBV6-1 to TRBJ1-1, with D possibly matching TRBD1 (5 bases). V was clipped by 4 bases and J by 6 bases, with 18 bases between them. CDR1 MNHNS and CDR2 SASEGT come from the germline V gene. The CDR3 is made up of 15 amino acids. This CDR3 reads CASSVPGRGLSEAFF. The CDR3 DNA is TGTGCCAGCAGTGTCCCGGGACGGGGTTTGTCTGAAGCTTTCTTT.

The V call is TRBV6-2 or TRBV6-3, the J call TRBJ2-5, with D uncertain. Germline CDR1 MNHEY, CDR2 SVGEGT. Trimming removed 5 bases from V and 5 bases from J, with 18 bases in between. The CDR3 consists of 15 residues. The CDR3 sequence: CASSNRRAAYETQYF. The CDR3 bases are TGTGCCAGCAGTAATCGCCGGGCAGCATATGAGACCCAGTACTTC.

The rearrangement links TRBV4-2 to TRBJ2-5; 12 bases are a match to TRBD1. J gave up 5 bases and V 4 bases, and 2 bases lay outside the gene matches. In germline, CDR1 is LGHNA, CDR2 YNFKEQ. This CDR3 contains 14 residues. The CDR3 loop is CASSPGQGAETQYF. Written as DNA, the CDR3 is TGTGCCAGCAGCCCGGGACAGGGGGCCGAGACCCAGTACTTC.

This sequence joins TRBV10-3 and TRBJ1-6; D gene unclear. The CDR3 runs to 14 residues. Trimming took off 6 bases at V and 5 bases at J, with 11 bases between the two ends. The germline gives CDR1 ENHRY, CDR2 SYGVKD. CDR3 amino acids: CAIRGPGDNSPLHF. CDR3 bases: TGTGCCATCAGGGGCCCGGGAGATAATTCACCCCTCCACTTT.

V is TRBV4-1 and J is TRBJ2-5; D is unclear. The germline V gene has CDR1 MGHRA and CDR2 YSYEKL. The CDR3 runs 13 residues. Trimming shortened V by 1 base and J by 5 bases, and 8 bases separated the two germline ends. CDR3 in DNA: TGCGCCAGCAGCCAAGCTCTCCCGGAGACCCAGTACTTC. This encodes CASSQALPETQYF.